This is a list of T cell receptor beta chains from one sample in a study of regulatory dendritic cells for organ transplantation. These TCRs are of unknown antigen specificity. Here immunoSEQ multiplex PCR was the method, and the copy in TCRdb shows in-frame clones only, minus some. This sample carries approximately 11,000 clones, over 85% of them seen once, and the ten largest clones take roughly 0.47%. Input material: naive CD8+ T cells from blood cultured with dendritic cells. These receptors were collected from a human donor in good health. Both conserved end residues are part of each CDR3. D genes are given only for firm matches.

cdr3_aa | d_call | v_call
CASSSGTGSYNEQFF | . | TRBV9
CASSPDIGPQETQYF | . | TRBV18
CAWSVQGDSPLHF | . | TRBV30
CASSLRGPTNEKLFF | TRBD1 | TRBV9
CASSYHGTGGLEAFF | . | TRBV5-4
CASSLVSIYTGELFF | . | TRBV5-1
CASSLDRHTEAFF | . | TRBV5-4
CASSPSGGTGGNTIYF | TRBD1 | TRBV9
CASSYGVGAYEQYF | . | TRBV6-5
CASSLAGTYEQYF | . | TRBV28
CASSPPGGGQPQHF | . | TRBV7-8
CASSQGQANTIYF | TRBD1 | TRBV13
CASSSAGSSYNEQFF | . | TRBV4-2
CSARLAGYTF | . | TRBV20-1
CASLTATGELFF | . | TRBV27
CASRLLAAGTNEKLFF | . | TRBV28
CASSYQGGNTEAFF | . | TRBV6-5
CASSLGPIAGKLFF | . | TRBV13
CASSLRTSVDTQYF | TRBD2 | TRBV13
CASSIGTEAFF | . | TRBV6-5
CASRPTTSGPNTGELFF | TRBD2 | TRBV28
CASSFLLAGLGELFF | TRBD2 | TRBV7-8
CASSLSNEQFF | . | TRBV7-9
CASSALAGDRLGEQFF | TRBD2 | TRBV9
CASSQDLRMFYGYTF | . | TRBV4-3
CASSLAGLAGYEQYF | . | TRBV5-1
CASSLTWGSTDTQYF | . | TRBV7-3
CASSLFGEPNEKLFF | . | TRBV7-2
CASSLVTGAQEQYF | TRBD1 | TRBV5-4
CASTHTGELFF | . | TRBV6-1
CASSLRVGAPGNEKLFF | . | TRBV7-3
CASSLAGDTANYGYTF | . | TRBV2
CASSVDGRGGIDTQYF | TRBD2 | TRBV9
CASPFFASPYNEQFF | . | TRBV12-2
CASSPTSNQETQYF | . | TRBV18
CASSNRAETQYF | . | TRBV6-6
CASSLGRTEAFF | . | TRBV11-2
CASSLRWAITDTQYF | . | TRBV7-2
CASSTTGGVEKLFF | TRBD1 | TRBV27
CASSFRGNSYEQYF | . | TRBV7-6
CASSFGRQASYEQYF | . | TRBV5-4